The entry below gives a single T cell receptor (beta chain) sequence along with its context. Its antigen specificity is not known. Per-base qualities were not stored, and no clone one base away is much larger. The CDR1 and CDR2 encoded by the germline V gene (reference sequence) are GTSNPN and SVGIG. Measured from the cysteine to the phenylalanine, the CDR3 is 14 residues long. Left in the record is the CDR3 DNA by itself, 42 bases read in frame from the first base. A distance of 5 bases separates the germline ends of V and J, which lose 2 bases and 0 bases respectively. RNA was extracted using the RNeasy kit, and roughly 0.5 to 1 ug of the RNA was reverse transcribed with random hexamers. The immunoSEQ multiplex PCR assay, which covers 54 Vbeta and 13 Jbeta segments, was used to amplify TCR beta CDR3 regions. To correct PCR amplification bias, a synthetic template baseline was used for both primer optimization and computational correction. Regarding the original processing steps: Reads were annotated to V, D and J genes per IMGT and analyzed with immunoSEQ Analyzer, keeping only productive sequences. Clonality was computed as one minus Shannon entropy normalized by log2 of the number of productive unique sequences. For each patient and control, public and private clones were evaluated within the 100 most prevalent clones. Clones were defined as Susac-specific when absent from the healthy and MS cohorts, from about a thousand published viral clones and from other ImmuneACCESS disease sequences. TCRdb reprocessing: public reads trimmed at Q25 with fastp, clones called with MiXCR, in-frame beta chains kept. Records with the same CDR3 protein are collapsed into one entry carrying the most frequent genes and DNA. These V and J calls are TCRdb output, not the study's own analysis. The sample contains more than 95,000 distinct CDR3 sequences, just under 95% of them found a single time. The top ten clones comprise 0.093% of the sample.

This sample was included in a study of CD8 T cells in Susac syndrome (dated by TCRdb to the late 2010s). In the study overall: Repertoire sequencing was used to test whether CD8+ T cell activation and differentiation in Susac syndrome was antigen driven. Overall results and qualifications from the work: The number of individuals in the TCR sequencing and HLA analysis was acknowledged as relatively small.

Peripheral blood CD8+ and CD4+ T cells from healthy donors, Susac syndrome patients and multiple sclerosis patients were profiled by high-throughput TCR beta sequencing. The multiple sclerosis controls were treatment-naive patients who had stable or active relapsing-remitting disease and met the revised McDonald criteria. Bulk CD8+ and CD4+ T cells were purified by magnetic negative isolation, while CD8+ TEMRA cells were enriched using FACS. Blood was collected in EDTA tubes and processed within 24 hours, with PBMCs isolated through density gradient centrifugation. PBMCs destined for TCR sequencing were cryopreserved in liquid nitrogen and later thawed in a 37 °C water bath. A purity of at least 90% was achieved for sorted or isolated CD4+, CD8+ and CD8+ TEMRA cells.

The material sequenced was CD4+ T cells from PBMCs. This clonotype was obtained from a human donor with multiple sclerosis. Rearrangement joined TRBV30 to TRBJ2-6; the D gene cannot be named for sure. In nucleotide form, the sequence is TGTGCCTGGAGTTATCACTCTGGGGCCAACGTCCTGACTTTC. Translated, it gives CAWSYHSGANVLTF.